What follows are 29 T cell receptor beta chains derived from one specimen sequenced in a study of Ad26.COV2.S vaccination and SARS-CoV-2 variants. Treatment here: some 19 received Ad26.COV2.S at low or high dose, single or two shots; about five received placebo; per-sample allocation not given. Samples analyzed were those drawn on day 63 after the first vaccine or placebo injection. Assay used: immunoSEQ multiplex PCR; TCRdb lists only in-frame clones, some missing. The sample has more than 300,000 clones; about 87% are singletons. The sequencing here drew on peripheral blood, taken in a trial of Ad26.COV2.S vaccine versus placebo. Receptors originate from a person aged 18-60 years who received the Ad26.COV2.S COVID-19 vaccine or a placebo.

This clone was observed a single time. The rearrangement uses TRBV5-4 and TRBJ1-6; perhaps TRBD1 as D (6 bases). The CDR3 runs 16 residues. V was clipped by 0 bases and J by 6 bases, with 13 bases between them. Per germline, CDR1 SGHNT and CDR2 YYREEE (reference sequence). The CDR3 loop is CASSLGAGQINSPLHF. The CDR3 DNA is TGTGCCAGCAGCTTGGGGGCGGGACAAATTAATTCACCCCTCCACTTT. Looking up the rest from reference TRBV5-4 and TRBJ1-6 gives the full variable domain: ETGVTQSPTHLIKTRGQQVTLRCSSQSGHNTVSWYQQALGQGPQFIFQYYREEENGRGNFPPRFSGLQFPNYSSELNVNALELDDSALYLCASSLGAGQINSPLHFGNGTRLTVT.

This chain connects TRBV6-5 to TRBJ1-2; possibly TRBD1 for D (6 bases). V was trimmed by 5 bases and J by 8 bases, leaving 9 bases between them. Germline loops: CDR1 MNHEY, CDR2 SVGAGI. CDR3 size: 11 residues. Here the CDR3 DNA reads TGTGCCAGCAGTACAGGGAGGGGCTACACCTTC. Protein sequence: CASSTGRGYTF.

This clone was counted once. V usage is TRBV4-2 and J usage is TRBJ2-5; no definite D call. This CDR3 comprises 12 residues. Germline lookup yields CDR1 LGHNA and CDR2 YNFKEQ. Between the trimmed V and J ends, which lost 0 bases and 4 bases, there was a span of 3 bases. The CDR3 sequence is CASSQERETQYF. The CDR3 nucleotides read TGTGCCAGCAGCCAAGAACGAGAGACCCAGTACTTC.

The genes are TRBV27 and TRBJ1-2; D unresolved. The V gene's germline CDR1 is MNHEY and CDR2 SMNVEV (reference sequence). Trimming removed 5 bases from V and 2 bases from J, with 9 bases in between. The CDR3 consists of 13 residues. The CDR3 bases are TGTGCCAGCAGTCCACAGCAGAACTATGGCTACACCTTC. As protein: CASSPQQNYGYTF.

The V and J genes are TRBV27 and TRBJ2-2; D gene unclear. V was shortened by 3 bases and J by 4 bases, with 3 bases between the two germline ends. Germline lookup yields CDR1 MNHEY and CDR2 SMNVEV (reference sequence). CDR3 size: 12 residues. CDR3 nucleotides: TGTGCCAGCAGTTTTATCACCGGGGAGCTGTTTTTT. It encodes CASSFITGELFF.

The CDR3 nucleotides read TGTGCCAGCAGCCTATTTACCGGGACGGTAGTAAATGAGCAGTTCTTC. This sequence encodes CASSLFTGTVVNEQFF. The V gene is TRBV5-6, the J gene TRBJ2-1, with D perhaps TRBD1 or TRBD2 (5 bases each). V was cut by 4 bases and J by 7 bases, with 21 bases left in between. In germline, CDR1 is SGHDT, CDR2 YYEEEE. CDR3 length: 16 residues. The full variable domain, completed using reference TRBV5-6 and TRBJ2-1, is DAGVTQSPTHLIKTRGQQVTLRCSPKSGHDTVSWYQQALGQGPQFIFQYYEEEERQRGNFPDRFSGHQFPNYSSELNVNALLLGDSALYLCASSLFTGTVVNEQFFGPGTRLTVL.

The chain links TRBV19 to TRBJ2-3, with 10 bases that match TRBD2. This CDR3 is 17 amino acids long. V shed 3 bases and J 2 bases; nucleotides not matched to a gene: 8. Per germline, CDR1 LNHDA and CDR2 SQIVND (reference sequence). The CDR3 protein is CASSIFSGGASTDTQYF. CDR3 sequence (DNA): TGTGCCAGTAGTATCTTCAGCGGGGGGGCCTCCACAGATACGCAGTATTTT. Complete variable domain (other parts from reference TRBV19 and TRBJ2-3): DGGITQSPKYLFRKEGQNVTLSCEQNLNHDAMYWYRQDPGQGLRLIYYSQIVNDFQKGDIAEGYSVSREKKESFPLTVTSAQKNPTAFYLCASSIFSGGASTDTQYFGPGTRLTVL.

This chain connects TRBV7-9 to TRBJ1-2; D gene uncertain. Trimming took off 8 bases at V and 6 bases at J, with 13 bases between the two ends. The CDR3 extends over 12 amino acids. Germline V gene lookup returns CDR1 SEHNR and CDR2 FQNEAQ (reference sequence). CDR3 residues: CASRTGWDGYTF. The CDR3 DNA reads as TGTGCCAGCCGAACTGGATGGGATGGCTACACCTTC.

This chain uses TRBV7-2 with TRBJ2-3; either TRBD1 or TRBD2 may supply D (5 bases each). Between the trimmed V and J ends, which lost 2 bases and 0 bases, there was a span of 12 bases. The CDR3 has 16 amino acids. Per germline, CDR1 SGHTA and CDR2 FQGNSA. The CDR3 nucleotides are TGTGCCAGCAGCTTAAGGGGACGCCTGAGCACAGATACGCAGTATTTT. Encoded protein: CASSLRGRLSTDTQYF.

The chain has TRBV7-6 and TRBJ1-1; D remains ambiguous. The CDR3 totals 14 residues. V lost 1 base to trimming and J lost 1 base, with 7 bases between them. Germline CDR1 SGHVS, CDR2 FNYEAQ. The CDR3 region has the DNA TGTGCCAGCAGCTTAGGTTGGGCGAACACTGAAGCTTTCTTT. As protein: CASSLGWANTEAFF.

CDR3 in amino acids: CASSQAGATQDGYTF. In DNA, the CDR3 is TGTGCCAGCAGCCAAGCAGGTGCGACACAGGATGGCTACACCTTC. The V call is TRBV3-1 (or the pseudogene TRBV3-2), the J call TRBJ1-2, with a tentative D call TRBD1 (5 bases). This CDR3 spans 15 amino acids. Germline V gives CDR1 LGHDT, CDR2 YNNKEL (reference sequence). The germline V and J ends were trimmed by 1 base and 6 bases, with 15 bases remaining between them.

The chain has TRBV5-6 and TRBJ2-2; 11 positions agree with TRBD2. The CDR3 loop spans 16 amino acids. With V trimmed by 4 bases and J by 7 bases, 9 bases remained unmatched. The V gene's germline CDR1 is SGHDT and CDR2 YYEEEE. The chain's CDR3 is CASSKLAGVGDGELFF. The DNA for the CDR3 is TGTGCCAGCAGCAAACTAGCGGGAGTTGGTGACGGGGAGCTGTTTTTT.

This chain's CDR3 is CASSSSGTGVLNEKLFF. The CDR3 DNA sequence: TGTGCCAGCAGCTCCTCCGGGACAGGGGTCTTAAATGAAAAACTGTTTTTT. The chain joins TRBV9 to TRBJ1-4; 10 bases line up with TRBD1. This CDR3 is built from 17 residues. V shed 4 bases, J shed 5 bases, and the junction held 11 bases outside the gene matches. The germline CDR1 and CDR2 sequences are SGDLS and YYNGEE.

This clone has just a few counts. V and J are TRBV19 and TRBJ2-7; the match to TRBD1 covers 10 bases. V shed 3 bases and J 5 bases; nucleotides not matched to a gene: 13. CDR1 is LNHDA and CDR2 is SQIVND in the germline V gene (reference sequence). The CDR3 sequence is 17 residues long. CDR3 sequence reads: CASSITSVGTGVNEQYF. CDR3 nucleotides: TGTGCCAGTAGTATTACTTCGGTCGGGACAGGGGTCAACGAGCAGTACTTC. The complete variable domain, with remaining parts taken from reference TRBV19 and TRBJ2-7, reads DGGITQSPKYLFRKEGQNVTLSCEQNLNHDAMYWYRQDPGQGLRLIYYSQIVNDFQKGDIAEGYSVSREKKESFPLTVTSAQKNPTAFYLCASSITSVGTGVNEQYFGPGTRLTVT.

V gene TRBV12-3 or TRBV12-4 combines with J gene TRBJ1-2, with D perhaps TRBD1 (5 bases). CDR3 size: 13 residues. V dropped 10 bases and J dropped 6 bases, with 18 bases sitting between them. The CDR3 here is CATNPGTGDGYTF. Here the CDR3 DNA reads TGTGCCACCAATCCCGGGACCGGGGATGGCTACACCTTC.

This clone was found once. The V call is TRBV7-9, the J call TRBJ2-3; 7 positions match TRBD2. After removal of 5 bases from V and 3 bases from J, the junction contained 11 bases not matched to a gene. CDR3 size: 16 residues. The germline CDR1 and CDR2 sequences are SEHNR and FQNEAQ (reference sequence). The CDR3 reads CASSPAGLVGTDTQYF. The CDR3 DNA sequence: TGTGCCAGCAGCCCCGCAGGACTAGTGGGGACAGATACGCAGTATTTT.

This rearrangement joins TRBV10-3 to TRBJ2-7; the D gene is possibly TRBD2 (5 bases). Germline CDR1 reads ENHRY; CDR2 reads SYGVKD. This CDR3 comprises 15 residues. Trimming shortened V by 3 bases and J by 1 base, and 13 bases separated the two germline ends. CDR3: CAISDPGVLSYEQYF. CDR3 bases: TGTGCCATCAGTGACCCCGGGGTCCTTTCCTACGAGCAGTACTTC.

The CDR3 DNA reads as TGTGCCAGTAGGGATTATGGGACTGCGTTGCGGAATGAGCAGTTCTTC. This gives the protein CASRDYGTALRNEQFF. This chain connects TRBV19 to TRBJ2-1; D perhaps matches TRBD2 (6 bases). CDR1 and CDR2 (germline): LNHDA, SQIVND (reference sequence). The CDR3 is made up of 16 amino acids. With 6 bases removed from V and 7 bases from J, the gap between germline ends came to 22 bases.

As concerns this clone: Other DNA sequences in the same sample also yield this CDR3. This chain connects TRBV19 to TRBJ1-5; TRBD1 might be the D (6 bases). This CDR3 has 13 amino acids. CDR1 LNHDA and CDR2 SQIVND come from the germline V gene (reference sequence). V was shortened by 6 bases and J by 4 bases, with 10 bases between the two germline ends. CDR3 residues: CASSQGGNQPQHF. CDR3 DNA sequence: TGTGCCAGTAGCCAAGGGGGTAATCAGCCCCAGCATTTT. Complete variable domain (other parts from reference TRBV19 and TRBJ1-5): DGGITQSPKYLFRKEGQNVTLSCEQNLNHDAMYWYRQDPGQGLRLIYYSQIVNDFQKGDIAEGYSVSREKKESFPLTVTSAQKNPTAFYLCASSQGGNQPQHFGDGTRLSIL.

V usage is TRBV2 and J usage is TRBJ2-7; D remains unclear. V gave up 4 bases and J gave up 4 bases, with 5 bases separating them. The CDR3 has 11 amino acids. The germline V gene has CDR1 SNHLY and CDR2 FYNNEI. The CDR3 DNA is TGTGCCAGCAGTGGGCCTTACGAGCAGTACTTC. This gives the protein CASSGPYEQYF.

This chain uses TRBV4-3 with TRBJ2-3; 10 nucleotides align to TRBD1. With 1 base clipped from V and 5 bases from J, the junction kept 6 bases outside the gene matches. The CDR3 sequence is 16 residues long. CDR1 is LGHNA and CDR2 is YSLEER in the germline V gene. Here the CDR3 reads CASSQGQGARQDTQYF. The CDR3 region has the DNA TGCGCCAGCAGCCAAGGACAGGGGGCGCGACAAGATACGCAGTATTTT.

The chain has TRBV7-2 and TRBJ1-1; D might be TRBD1 (5 bases). Germline-derived CDR1 and CDR2 are SGHTA and FQGNSA. The CDR3 loop spans 15 amino acids. Deletions cut 2 bases from V and 4 bases from J, with 14 bases between. The CDR3 reads CASSLRSRAGTEAFF. The CDR3 DNA reads as TGTGCCAGCAGCTTACGTTCCAGGGCTGGCACTGAAGCTTTCTTT.

The J gene is TRBJ1-2, the V gene TRBV19, with a tentative D call TRBD1 (5 bases). Germline V gene data show CDR1 as LNHDA and CDR2 as SQIVND (reference sequence). The CDR3 covers 16 residues. The germline V and J ends were trimmed by 4 bases and 3 bases, with 18 bases remaining between them. This CDR3 is CASSKVGFGDYYGYTF. CDR3 coding DNA: TGTGCCAGTAGTAAGGTGGGATTTGGGGACTACTATGGCTACACCTTC.

This clone was recorded only once. The chain is built from TRBV30 and TRBJ2-7; possible D gene TRBD1, 6 bases. Trimming removed 3 bases from V and 1 base from J, with 22 bases in between. CDR3 length: 17 amino acids. Germline CDR1 reads GTSNPN; CDR2 reads SVGIG (reference sequence). In nucleotides, the CDR3 is TGTGCCTGGAGAACCCTCCGATGGGGGCGACGATCCTACGAGCAGTACTTC. This translates into CAWRTLRWGRRSYEQYF.

The genes are TRBV28 and TRBJ2-7; 8 bases agree with TRBD2. The CDR3 extends over 13 amino acids. Germline CDR1 and CDR2: MDHEN and SYDVKM. The junction had 4 bases not matched to a gene; V was cut back by 6 bases and J by 3 bases. CDR3 region: CASRDGGVYEQYF. The CDR3 nucleotides read TGTGCCAGCAGAGACGGGGGGGTCTACGAGCAGTACTTC.

DNA for the CDR3: TGTGCCAGCGGGACAGTACACCTGGGCACCGGGGAGCTGTTTTTT. It codes for CASGTVHLGTGELFF. V and J are TRBV28 and TRBJ2-2, with 7 positions matching TRBD1. The CDR3 has 15 residues. V shed 8 bases, J shed 4 bases, and the junction held 10 bases outside the gene matches. Germline loops: CDR1 MDHEN, CDR2 SYDVKM.

This clone was seen once. V usage is TRBV3-1 (or the pseudogene TRBV3-2) and J usage is TRBJ1-3; TRBD1 might be the D (5 bases). Germline lookup yields CDR1 LGHDT and CDR2 YNNKEL (reference sequence). This CDR3 is built from 15 residues. Deletions cut 4 bases from V and 4 bases from J, with 14 bases between. For the CDR3, the DNA is TGTGCCAGCAGCCCCCCGGGACCGGTAGGAAACACCATATATTTT. Translated, it gives CASSPPGPVGNTIYF.

The chain has TRBV18 and TRBJ2-1, with D unresolved. CDR1 is KGHSH and CDR2 is LQKENI in the germline V gene. The CDR3 is made up of 12 amino acids. V was clipped by 6 bases and J by 7 bases, with 10 bases between them. The CDR3 is CASSPIKNEQFF. Here the CDR3 DNA reads TGTGCCAGCTCGCCCATTAAAAATGAGCAGTTCTTC.

The CDR3 DNA follows: TGTGCCAGCAGCCAGGGGGATTCACCCCTCCACTTT. Translating gives CASSQGDSPLHF. The chain is built from TRBV7-9 and TRBJ1-6; 7 bases fit TRBD1. From germline, CDR1 is SEHNR and CDR2 FQNEAQ (reference sequence). J gave up 8 bases and V 5 bases, and 0 bases lay outside the gene matches. The CDR3 is 12 residues long.